Below are 9 T cell receptor beta chains sequenced from a single sample in a study of early T cells in non-severe SARS-CoV-2 infection. TCRdb redid the calling of the 5' RACE reads with MiXCR, one entry per CDR3 protein. The sample contains 85,000 to 100,000 distinct CDR3 sequences, 11% of which appear only once. Here the sequenced sample was whole blood, taken at baseline. All receptors come from an adult who was a healthcare worker with PCR-confirmed SARS-CoV-2 infection or an uninfected control (not recorded which).

This clonotype has just a few counts. This chain uses TRBV7-3 with TRBJ2-7; D possibly corresponds to TRBD1 (6 bases). The length of the CDR3 is 15 residues. The V gene's germline CDR1 is SGHTA and CDR2 FQGTGA. V shed 2 bases and J shed 0 bases, with 11 bases lying between them. CDR3 protein: CASSLQTGSSYEQYF. The CDR3 region has the DNA TGTGCCAGCAGCTTACAGACAGGCAGCTCCTACGAGCAGTACTTC.

The chain combines TRBV20-1 with TRBJ2-7; 7 nucleotides match TRBD1. Losses at the gene ends were 1 base for V and 2 bases for J; bases not matched to a gene: 5. Per germline, CDR1 DFQATT and CDR2 SNEGSKA (reference sequence). The CDR3 has 14 residues. This CDR3 reads CSARGTGDAYEQYF. Here the CDR3 DNA reads TGCAGTGCTAGAGGGACAGGCGACGCCTACGAGCAGTACTTC.

V and J are TRBV6-1 and TRBJ1-2; D ambiguous. V was shortened by 3 bases and J by 7 bases, with 9 bases between the two germline ends. The CDR3 runs 12 residues. The germline V gene encodes CDR1 MNHNS and CDR2 SASEGT. CDR3 in DNA: TGTGCCAGCAGTGATACCAACCGTGGCTACACCTTC. Translated, it gives CASSDTNRGYTF.

This clonotype was detected ten times or more. The V call is TRBV20-1, the J call TRBJ1-5; D is unresolved. V was clipped by 2 bases and J by 2 bases, with 7 bases between them. The CDR3 is 13 amino acids. Per germline, CDR1 DFQATT and CDR2 SNEGSKA (reference sequence). The DNA for the CDR3 is TGCAGTGCTAGAATCCAGGGCAATCAGCCCCAGCATTTT. Protein sequence: CSARIQGNQPQHF.

This clonotype was observed at least ten times. This chain links TRBV2 with TRBJ1-4; 7 bases are a match to TRBD1. From germline, CDR1 is SNHLY and CDR2 FYNNEI. This CDR3 contains 14 residues. The trim removed 6 bases at V and 8 bases at J, leaving 9 bases unmatched. CDR3 sequence: CASSGQALGEKLFF. The CDR3 nucleotides are TGTGCCAGCAGCGGACAGGCCCTAGGCGAAAAACTGTTTTTT.

The chain is built from TRBV20-1 and TRBJ2-7, with 11 nucleotides matching TRBD2. Trimming took 6 bases from V and 3 from J; bases not matched to a gene: 7. Per the germline V gene, CDR1 is DFQATT and CDR2 is SNEGSKA (reference sequence). The CDR3 totals 14 residues. In DNA form, the CDR3 reads TGCAGTGCAGACCTAGCGGGGGGCTACTACGAGCAGTACTTC. This translates into CSADLAGGYYEQYF.

Worth noting for this clonotype: This CDR3 is missing its conserved last phenylalanine or tryptophan, likely due to a read error. The chain is built from TRBV30 and TRBJ2-1; 14 bases agree with TRBD2. Germline V CDR1 and CDR2: GTSNPN, SVGIG (reference sequence). The CDR3 runs to 18 residues. V was pared by 3 bases and J by 4 bases, with 11 bases of the junction left unmatched. The CDR3 region is CAWSPGTSGSFLYNEQFY. CDR3 DNA sequence: TGTGCCTGGAGCCCCGGGACTAGCGGGAGCTTTTTGTACAATGAGCAGTTCTAC.

This clonotype came up a few times. The chain links TRBV6-4 to TRBJ2-1; 7 bases line up with TRBD1. With 5 bases clipped from V and 2 bases from J, the junction kept 0 bases outside the gene matches. Germline V lookup: CDR1 MRHNA, CDR2 SNTAGT. The CDR3 loop spans 13 amino acids. DNA of the CDR3: TGTGCCAGCAGTACAGGGGCCTACAATGAGCAGTTCTTC. It codes for CASSTGAYNEQFF.

In its sample, this clonotype was seen a few times. This chain connects TRBV29-1 to TRBJ2-7; TRBD1 might be the D (6 bases). The CDR3 covers 13 residues. V dropped 6 bases and J dropped 4 bases, with 16 bases sitting between them. The germline V gene has CDR1 SQVTM and CDR2 ANQGSEA. As DNA, the CDR3 is TGCAGCGTCCGGCTAGGGGGTCGGTACGAGCAGTACTTC. It codes for CSVRLGGRYEQYF.